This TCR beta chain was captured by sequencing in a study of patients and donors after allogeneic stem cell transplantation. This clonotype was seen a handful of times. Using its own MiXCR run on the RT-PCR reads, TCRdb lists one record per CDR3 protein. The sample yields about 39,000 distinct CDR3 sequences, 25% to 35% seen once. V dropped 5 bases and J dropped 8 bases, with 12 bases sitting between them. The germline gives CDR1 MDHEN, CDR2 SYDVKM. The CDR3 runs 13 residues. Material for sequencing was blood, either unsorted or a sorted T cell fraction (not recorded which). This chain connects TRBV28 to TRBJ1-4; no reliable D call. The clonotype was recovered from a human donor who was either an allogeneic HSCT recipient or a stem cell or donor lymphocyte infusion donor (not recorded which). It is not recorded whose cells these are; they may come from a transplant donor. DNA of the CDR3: TGTGCCAGCAGTAACCCCGGGAGGGAAAAACTGTTTTTT. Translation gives CASSNPGREKLFF.